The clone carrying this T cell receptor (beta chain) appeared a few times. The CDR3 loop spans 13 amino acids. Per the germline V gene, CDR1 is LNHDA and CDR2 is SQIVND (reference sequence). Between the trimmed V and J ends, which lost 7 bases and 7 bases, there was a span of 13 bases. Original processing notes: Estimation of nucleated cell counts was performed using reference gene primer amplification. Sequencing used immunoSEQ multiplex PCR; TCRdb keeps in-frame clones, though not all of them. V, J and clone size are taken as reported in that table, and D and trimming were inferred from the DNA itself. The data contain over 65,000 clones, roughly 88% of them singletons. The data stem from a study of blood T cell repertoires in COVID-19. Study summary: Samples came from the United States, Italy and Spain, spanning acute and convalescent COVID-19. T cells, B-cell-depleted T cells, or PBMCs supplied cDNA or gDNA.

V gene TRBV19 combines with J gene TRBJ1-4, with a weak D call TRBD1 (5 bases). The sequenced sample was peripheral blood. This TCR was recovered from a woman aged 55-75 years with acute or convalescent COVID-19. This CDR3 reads CASTWERGEKLFF. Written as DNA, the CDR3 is TGTGCCAGTACATGGGAAAGGGGTGAAAAACTGTTTTTT.